What follows are 32 T cell receptor beta chains derived from one specimen sequenced in a study of T cells in Graves' hyperthyroidism and ophthalmopathy. Regions amplified from RNA transcripts were the TCR beta CDR3 regions. Researchers ran a first-round RT-PCR on the TCR CDR3 using the HTBI primer set. A single record per CDR3 protein comes from TCRdb applying MiXCR to the multiplex PCR reads. This table has roughly 800,000 distinct CDR3 sequences, 35% to 40% appearing once. Sequencing used blood. These receptors were collected from a man between 18 and 35 years old with Graves' hyperthyroidism.

As DNA, the CDR3 is TGTGCCAGCAGTTATACAGGGGGCGCCCCTACCGAGCAGTACTTC. It translates to CASSYTGGAPTEQYF. The chain employs TRBV6-5 and TRBJ2-7, with 9 nucleotides matching TRBD1. CDR1 and CDR2 from the germline V gene are MNHEY and SVGAGI. The CDR3 is 15 amino acids. With 3 bases clipped from V and 6 bases from J, the junction kept 9 bases outside the gene matches.

This clonotype was counted a few times. This chain uses TRBV4-1 with TRBJ2-7, with TRBD2 matching over 10 bases. The length of the CDR3 is 17 residues. V lost 1 base and J lost 2; bases outside the gene matches: 8. Per germline, CDR1 MGHRA and CDR2 YSYEKL. The CDR3 DNA reads TGCGCCAGCAGCCAAGCGCCGGGACTAGCGCTTGCCTACGAGCAGTACTTC. Its protein product is CASSQAPGLALAYEQYF.

The genes are TRBV7-2 and TRBJ2-7; 9 bases line up with TRBD1. Germline-derived CDR1 and CDR2 are SGHTA and FQGNSA. There are 16 residues in the CDR3. V lost 4 bases to trimming and J lost 0 bases; unmatched junction nucleotides: 7. CDR3: CASSSTGGYSSYEQYF. In nucleotides, the CDR3 is TGTGCCAGCAGCTCCACAGGGGGCTATAGCTCCTACGAGCAGTACTTC.

This clonotype has a handful of counts. The V call is TRBV5-4, the J call TRBJ1-1; no definite D call. The germline gives CDR1 SGHNT, CDR2 YYREEE (reference sequence). The CDR3 is 17 residues long. The V and J ends lost 4 bases and 3 bases respectively, with 22 bases between them. CDR3 amino acids: CASSPEVVLAGDTEAFF. For the CDR3, the DNA is TGTGCCAGCAGCCCGGAGGTGGTTTTAGCAGGCGACACTGAAGCTTTCTTT.

On this clonotype itself: One end of the junction varies from germline; a read error may be responsible. The rearrangement joins TRBV7-9 to TRBJ1-2, with D perhaps matching TRBD1 (5 bases). The CDR3 length is 13 residues. Germline V lookup: CDR1 SEHNR, CDR2 FQNEAQ (reference sequence). The CDR3 nucleotides read TGTGCCAGCAGCTCTACGGGGGTCTATAGCTACACCTTC. Its translation is CASSSTGVYSYTF.

V is TRBV5-1 and J is TRBJ2-7; D is perhaps TRBD1 (7 bases). The CDR3 sequence is 15 residues long. Looked up from germline, CDR1 is SGHRS and CDR2 is YFSETQ. Trimming pared 5 bases from V and 0 bases from J, leaving 15 bases between. The CDR3 sequence is CASSQGGLSSYEQYF. CDR3 DNA: TGCGCCAGCAGTCAGGGGGGACTGAGCTCCTACGAGCAGTACTTC.

This clonotype was recorded at least ten times. The rearrangement uses TRBV10-3 and TRBJ1-4; no reliable D call. V gave up 0 bases and J gave up 8 bases, with 4 bases separating them. This CDR3 is 12 amino acids long. Per the germline V gene, CDR1 is ENHRY and CDR2 is SYGVKD. The CDR3, as DNA: TGTGCCATCAGTGAGTCTCGGGAAAAACTGTTTTTT. Protein sequence: CAISESREKLFF.

J is TRBJ2-7 and V is TRBV6-5; 8 bases match TRBD2. CDR1 MNHEY and CDR2 SVGAGI come from the germline V gene. The V gene end was trimmed by 11 bases and the J gene end by 2 bases; junction bases not matched to a gene: 11. This CDR3 is built from 14 residues. The CDR3 loop is CASSAGAGAYEQYF. The CDR3 nucleotides read TGTGCCTCCTCGGCGGGAGCGGGAGCCTACGAGCAGTACTTC.

This clonotype was recorded a few times. This chain joins TRBV29-1 and TRBJ1-1; D not resolved. This CDR3 region has 13 residues. Deletions cut 6 bases from V and 0 bases from J, with 11 bases between. CDR1 SQVTM and CDR2 ANQGSEA come from the germline V gene. The CDR3 nucleotides are TGCAGCGTCGGGCGGGCTTTGAACACTGAAGCTTTCTTT. Its protein is CSVGRALNTEAFF.

This clonotype was found a few times. This chain uses TRBV6-5 with TRBJ1-2, with a weak D call TRBD1 (5 bases). Germline-derived CDR1 and CDR2 are MNHEY and SVGAGI. Trimming took 4 bases from V and 6 from J, leaving 15 bases between them. The CDR3 has 14 residues. The CDR3 nucleotides are TGTGCCAGCAGTTTGTCCGGGGCCCTTGATGGCTACACCTTC. Amino acids: CASSLSGALDGYTF.

This clonotype was detected ten times or more. The chain is built from TRBV24-1 and TRBJ2-7, with D perhaps TRBD1 (6 bases). The CDR3 length is 13 residues. V was cut by 10 bases and J by 5 bases, with 17 bases left in between. Looked up from germline, CDR1 is KGHDR and CDR2 is SFDVKD. The CDR3 DNA reads as TGTGCCACGCCATTACAGGGTAGGAACGAGCAGTACTTC. It yields the protein CATPLQGRNEQYF.

The chain couples TRBV10-3 to TRBJ1-4, with 9 bases identical to TRBD1. The V and J ends lost 10 bases and 7 bases, in that order; junction bases with no gene match: 7. Germline V gene data show CDR1 as ENHRY and CDR2 as SYGVKD. The length of the CDR3 is 13 residues. The CDR3 protein is CASRGQGPEKLFF. The DNA of the CDR3 is TGTGCCAGCAGGGGACAGGGTCCTGAAAAACTGTTTTTT.

The chain has TRBV11-2 and TRBJ1-3; D is undetermined. CDR1 and CDR2 (germline): SGHAT, FQNNGV. V lost 1 base and J lost 0, with 7 bases in between. This CDR3 spans 15 amino acids. The CDR3 loop is CASSLGLPSGNTIYF. CDR3 nucleotide sequence: TGTGCCAGCAGCTTAGGTCTACCCTCTGGAAACACCATATATTTT. The full variable domain, with the rest looked up from reference TRBV11-2 and TRBJ1-3, is EAGVAQSPRYKIIEKRQSVAFWCNPISGHATLYWYQQILGQGPKLLIQFQNNGVVDDSQLPKDRFSAERLKGVDSTLKIQPAKLEDSAVYLCASSLGLPSGNTIYFGEGSWLTVV.

This clonotype has only one observation. The junction departs from the called germline gene at one end, perhaps through a read error. This rearrangement joins TRBV10-2 to TRBJ2-5; 13 bases map to TRBD2. This CDR3 region has 16 residues. Germline V CDR1 and CDR2: WSHSY, SAAADI. The CDR3 reads CASSLSTSGGPRTQYF. Here the CDR3 DNA reads TGTGCCAGCAGCCTTTCGACTAGCGGGGGGCCGAGGACCCAGTACTTC.

This chain uses TRBV7-9 with TRBJ2-2; D perhaps matches TRBD2 (5 bases). V shed 3 bases and J shed 1 base, with 9 bases lying between them. Germline CDR1 is SEHNR and CDR2 is FQNEAQ (reference sequence). The CDR3 spans 15 residues. As DNA, the CDR3 is TGTGCCAGCAGCTTCGGGGTCCTGAACACCGGGGAGCTGTTTTTT. Amino acid sequence: CASSFGVLNTGELFF. The variable domain in full, completed from reference TRBV7-9 and TRBJ2-2, reads DTGVSQNPRHKITKRGQNVTFRCDPISEHNRLYWYRQTLGQGPEFLTYFQNEAQLEKSRLLSDRFSAERPKGSFSTLEIQRTEQGDSAMYLCASSFGVLNTGELFFGEGSRLTVL.

This clonotype was observed once. The chain carries TRBV29-1 and TRBJ2-7, with TRBD1 matching 8 bases. Germline loops: CDR1 SQVTM, CDR2 ANQGSEA. With V trimmed by 7 bases and J by 7 bases, 15 bases remained unmatched. The CDR3 loop spans 14 amino acids. Here the CDR3 reads CSGVRQGRNFEQYF. In DNA, the CDR3 is TGCAGCGGCGTGCGACAGGGGCGAAACTTTGAGCAGTACTTC.

CDR3: CASSRGETEAFF. DNA for the CDR3: TGCGCCAGCAGCCGAGGGGAAACTGAAGCTTTCTTT. The chain recombines TRBV4-1 with TRBJ1-1, with TRBD1 as a possible D gene (5 bases). V lost 4 bases to trimming and J lost 5 bases, with 8 bases between them. There are 12 residues in the CDR3. Germline values: CDR1 MGHRA, CDR2 YSYEKL.

This clonotype has at least ten counts. The genes are TRBV19 and TRBJ1-2, with 8 bases aligning to TRBD1. The CDR3 is made up of 14 amino acids. The V gene end was trimmed by 7 bases and the J gene end by 3 bases; junction bases not matched to a gene: 7. Germline CDR1 LNHDA, CDR2 SQIVND (reference sequence). The CDR3: CASTPRDRYYGYTF. Written as DNA, the CDR3 is TGTGCCAGTACTCCCCGGGACAGGTACTATGGCTACACCTTC.

The V gene is TRBV6-5, the J gene TRBJ1-6, with 7 bases that match TRBD1. The V gene's germline CDR1 is MNHEY and CDR2 SVGAGI. The length of the CDR3 is 14 residues. The junction had 8 bases not matched to a gene; V was cut back by 6 bases and J by 9 bases. The CDR3 DNA follows: TGTGCCAGCAGCAGGGACAGCTGGGGTTCACCCCTCCACTTT. Amino acids: CASSRDSWGSPLHF.

A remark on this clonotype: This may be a read error: a much more frequent sequence differs by one nucleotide. V gene TRBV5-1 combines with J gene TRBJ1-6, with 7 bases fitting TRBD1. CDR3 length: 14 amino acids. In germline, CDR1 is SGHRS, CDR2 YFSETQ. The CDR3 DNA reads TGCGCCGGCAGCCCGGACAGGTTGATATCACCCCTCCACTTT. It encodes CAGSPDRLISPLHF.

Details on this clonotype: This may arise from a read error, as a much more abundant clone is one base away. The chain carries TRBV7-4 and TRBJ1-4; no definite D call. The CDR3 covers 13 residues. From germline, CDR1 is SGHVT and CDR2 SQSDAQ. V was pared by 5 bases and J by 7 bases, with 11 bases between. DNA for the CDR3: TGTGCCAGCAGCCAGACCGCCAGTGAAAAACTGTTTTTT. Its protein is CASSQTASEKLFF.

The chain joins TRBV7-6 to TRBJ1-5; D is uncertain. Trimming removed 1 base at V and 4 bases at J, with 11 bases between. CDR1 and CDR2 from the germline V gene are SGHVS and FNYEAQ. The CDR3 sequence is 15 residues long. The CDR3 DNA follows: TGTGCCAGCAGCTTAGAGGGCGGTCAGAATCAGCCCCAGCATTTT. Encoded protein: CASSLEGGQNQPQHF.

In its sample, this clonotype was seen a few times. The gene calls are TRBV7-9 and TRBJ1-4; 9 bases match TRBD1. CDR3 size: 18 residues. V gave up 5 bases and J gave up 0 bases; unmatched junction bases: 10. Germline assignment: CDR1 SEHNR and CDR2 FQNEAQ (reference sequence). CDR3 in DNA: TGTGCCAGCAGCCCCGGGACAGGGTCGTACGCAACTAATGAAAAACTGTTTTTT. The encoded protein is CASSPGTGSYATNEKLFF.

This clonotype occurred a few times. The V and J genes are TRBV7-2 and TRBJ2-2; 11 bases map to TRBD2. Germline trimming cut 4 bases from V and 4 bases from J; bases unmatched to any gene: 11. The CDR3 has 18 amino acids. Germline V CDR1 and CDR2: SGHTA, FQGNSA. CDR3 bases: TGTGCCAGCAGCTGGGCTAGCGGGAGGTCCTACCCCACCGGGGAGCTGTTTTTT. This encodes CASSWASGRSYPTGELFF.

The chain links TRBV7-6 to TRBJ2-7, with 8 bases identical to TRBD1. V lost 5 bases and J lost 3; bases outside the gene matches: 9. CDR3 length: 15 amino acids. Per the germline V gene, CDR1 is SGHVS and CDR2 is FNYEAQ. The CDR3 nucleotides are TGTGCCAGCAGCGCCGGGACAGGTGATTTCTACGAGCAGTACTTC. Encoded protein: CASSAGTGDFYEQYF.

The V and J genes are TRBV7-9 and TRBJ2-5; D might be TRBD2 (6 bases). The germline V gene has CDR1 SEHNR and CDR2 FQNEAQ (reference sequence). The CDR3 extends over 16 amino acids. Trimming shortened V by 6 bases and J by 10 bases, and 27 bases separated the two germline ends. CDR3 in amino acids: CASSLDGGTTLLDQYF. The CDR3, as DNA: TGTGCCAGCAGTTTGGACGGAGGGACCACCCTGCTGGACCAGTACTTC.

The V call is TRBV5-1, the J call TRBJ1-6, with D maybe TRBD1 (6 bases). The V gene lost 0 bases and the J gene lost 6 bases, with 10 bases spanning the gap. The CDR3 extends over 15 amino acids. Germline V gene lookup returns CDR1 SGHRS and CDR2 YFSETQ. The CDR3 region is CASSLDRVVNSPLHF. In DNA, the CDR3 is TGCGCCAGCAGCTTGGACAGGGTAGTTAATTCACCCCTCCACTTT.

Points on this clonotype: A junction end diverges from the germline sequence, so it may reflect a read error. J is TRBJ1-2 and V is TRBV19; D is unclear. CDR1 and CDR2 (germline): LNHDA, SQIVND (reference sequence). This CDR3 region has 13 residues. In DNA form, the CDR3 reads TGTGCCAGTAGCATCACCACTGGCTATGGCTTCACCTTC. Translation gives CASSITTGYGFTF.

This clonotype has a count of ten or more. This sequence joins TRBV7-9 and TRBJ1-6, with unresolved D. V was pared by 4 bases and J by 8 bases, with 12 bases between. CDR1 and CDR2 from the germline V gene are SEHNR and FQNEAQ (reference sequence). The CDR3 spans 14 residues. CDR3 sequence reads: CASSSPREHSPLHF. The DNA for the CDR3 is TGTGCCAGCAGCTCGCCCCGGGAACATTCACCCCTCCACTTT.

The rearrangement links TRBV6-5 to TRBJ2-5; D remains ambiguous. The CDR3 spans 14 residues. V lost 8 bases, J lost 0 bases, and 13 bases lay in between. Germline V gene data show CDR1 as MNHEY and CDR2 as SVGAGI. The DNA of the CDR3 is TGTGCCAGCGTTCCCGGGCCGTACCAAGAGACCCAGTACTTC. Translated: CASVPGPYQETQYF.

The chain is built from TRBV6-2 or TRBV6-3 and TRBJ1-1; D unclear. The V end was cut by 8 bases, the J end by 0 bases, with 16 bases between. The CDR3 runs to 15 residues. Germline V CDR1 and CDR2: MNHEY, SVGEGT. The CDR3 bases are TGTGCCAGCGGAGTTGGACTTAAGTTGAACACTGAAGCTTTCTTT. Amino acid sequence: CASGVGLKLNTEAFF.

This clonotype has at least ten counts. The chain carries TRBV7-9 and TRBJ2-7; D not certain. Trimming removed 7 bases at V and 4 bases at J, with 17 bases between. Germline CDR1 is SEHNR and CDR2 is FQNEAQ (reference sequence). The CDR3 is 14 residues long. In nucleotides, the CDR3 is TGTGCCAGCAACCTCGTGGGTGGGAATTACGAGCAGTACTTC. Its protein product is CASNLVGGNYEQYF.